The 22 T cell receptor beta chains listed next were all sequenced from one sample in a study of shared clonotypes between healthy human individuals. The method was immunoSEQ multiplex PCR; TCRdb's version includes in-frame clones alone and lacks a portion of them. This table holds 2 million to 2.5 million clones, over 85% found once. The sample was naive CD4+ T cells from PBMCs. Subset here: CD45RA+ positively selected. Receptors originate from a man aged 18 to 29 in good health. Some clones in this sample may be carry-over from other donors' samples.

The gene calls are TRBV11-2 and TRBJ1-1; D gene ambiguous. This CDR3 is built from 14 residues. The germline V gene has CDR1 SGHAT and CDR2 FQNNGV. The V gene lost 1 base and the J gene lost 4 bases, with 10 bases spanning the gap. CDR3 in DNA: TGTGCCAGCAGCTTAGTGGGGTTGGGCACTGAAGCTTTCTTT. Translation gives CASSLVGLGTEAFF. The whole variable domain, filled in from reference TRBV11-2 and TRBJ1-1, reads EAGVAQSPRYKIIEKRQSVAFWCNPISGHATLYWYQQILGQGPKLLIQFQNNGVVDDSQLPKDRFSAERLKGVDSTLKIQPAKLEDSAVYLCASSLVGLGTEAFFGQGTRLTVV.

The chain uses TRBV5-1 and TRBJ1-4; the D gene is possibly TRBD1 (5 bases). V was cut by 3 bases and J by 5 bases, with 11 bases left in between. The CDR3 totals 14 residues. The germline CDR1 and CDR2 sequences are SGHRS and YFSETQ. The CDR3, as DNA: TGCGCCAGCAGCTGGGGGACTGTAAATGAAAAACTGTTTTTT. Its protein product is CASSWGTVNEKLFF.

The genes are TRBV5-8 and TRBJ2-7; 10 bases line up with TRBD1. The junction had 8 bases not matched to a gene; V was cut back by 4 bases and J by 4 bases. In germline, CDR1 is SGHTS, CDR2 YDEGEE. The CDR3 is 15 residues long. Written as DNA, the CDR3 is TGTGCCAGCAGCACAACGGGACAGGGGTTATACGAGCAGTACTTC. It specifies CASSTTGQGLYEQYF.

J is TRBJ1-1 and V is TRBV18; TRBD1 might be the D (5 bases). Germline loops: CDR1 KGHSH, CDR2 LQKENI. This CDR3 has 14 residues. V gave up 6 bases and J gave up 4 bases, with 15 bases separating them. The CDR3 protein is CASSGVDRGTEAFF. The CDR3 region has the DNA TGTGCCAGCTCCGGAGTAGACAGAGGCACTGAAGCTTTCTTT.

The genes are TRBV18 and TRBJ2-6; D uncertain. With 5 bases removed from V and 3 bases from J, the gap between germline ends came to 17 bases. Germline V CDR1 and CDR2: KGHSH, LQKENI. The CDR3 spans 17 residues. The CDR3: CASSVFGNQGGANVLTF. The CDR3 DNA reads TGTGCCAGCTCAGTCTTCGGTAACCAAGGTGGGGCCAACGTCCTGACTTTC.

In nucleotides, the CDR3 is TGTGCCAGCAGCCGTTCGACAGGGATCTACAATGAGCAGTTCTTC. Translated, it gives CASSRSTGIYNEQFF. The V gene is TRBV7-3, the J gene TRBJ2-1; 7 bases are shared with TRBD1. With 5 bases clipped from V and 3 bases from J, the junction kept 7 bases outside the gene matches. From germline, CDR1 is SGHTA and CDR2 FQGTGA. CDR3 length: 15 residues.

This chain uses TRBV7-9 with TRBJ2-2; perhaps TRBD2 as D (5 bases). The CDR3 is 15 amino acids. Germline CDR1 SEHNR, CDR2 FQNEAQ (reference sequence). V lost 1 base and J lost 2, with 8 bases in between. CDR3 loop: CASSLGGSNTGELFF. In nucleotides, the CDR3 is TGTGCCAGCAGCTTAGGAGGGAGTAACACCGGGGAGCTGTTTTTT. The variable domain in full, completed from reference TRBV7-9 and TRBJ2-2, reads DTGVSQNPRHKITKRGQNVTFRCDPISEHNRLYWYRQTLGQGPEFLTYFQNEAQLEKSRLLSDRFSAERPKGSFSTLEIQRTEQGDSAMYLCASSLGGSNTGELFFGEGSRLTVL.

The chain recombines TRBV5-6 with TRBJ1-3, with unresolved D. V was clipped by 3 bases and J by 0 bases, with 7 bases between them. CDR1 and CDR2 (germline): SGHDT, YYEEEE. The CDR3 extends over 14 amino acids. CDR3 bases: TGTGCCAGCAGCTCCTACCACTCTGGAAACACCATATATTTT. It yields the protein CASSSYHSGNTIYF.

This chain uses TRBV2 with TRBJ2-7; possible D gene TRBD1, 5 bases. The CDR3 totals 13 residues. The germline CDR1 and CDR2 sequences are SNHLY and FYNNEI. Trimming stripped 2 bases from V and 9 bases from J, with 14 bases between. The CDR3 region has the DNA TGTGCCAGCAGTGAATCGTCAGGGTATAGGCAGTACTTC. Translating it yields CASSESSGYRQYF. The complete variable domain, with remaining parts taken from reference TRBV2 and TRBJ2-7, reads EPEVTQTPSHQVTQMGQEVILRCVPISNHLYFYWYRQILGQKVEFLVSFYNNEISEKSEIFDDQFSVERPDGSNFTLKIRSTKLEDSAMYFCASSESSGYRQYFGPGTRLTVT.

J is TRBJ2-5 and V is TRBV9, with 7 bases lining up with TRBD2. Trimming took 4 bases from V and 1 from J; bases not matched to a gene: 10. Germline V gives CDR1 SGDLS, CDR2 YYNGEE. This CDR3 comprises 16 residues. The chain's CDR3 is CASSLGGGQFQETQYF. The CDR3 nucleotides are TGTGCCAGCAGCCTTGGGGGAGGGCAATTCCAAGAGACCCAGTACTTC.

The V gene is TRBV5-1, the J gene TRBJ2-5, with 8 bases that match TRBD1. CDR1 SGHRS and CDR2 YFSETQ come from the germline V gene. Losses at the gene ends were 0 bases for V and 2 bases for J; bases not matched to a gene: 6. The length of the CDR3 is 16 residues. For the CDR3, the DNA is TGCGCCAGCAGCTTGGGTGGACAGGGTAGGCAAGAGACCCAGTACTTC. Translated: CASSLGGQGRQETQYF.

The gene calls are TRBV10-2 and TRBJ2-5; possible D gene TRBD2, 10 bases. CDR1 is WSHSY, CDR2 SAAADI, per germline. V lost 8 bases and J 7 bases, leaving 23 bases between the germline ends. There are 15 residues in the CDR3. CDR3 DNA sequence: TGCGCCAGCGGGACAGGGCGAGCGGGAGGGGGGACCCAGTACTTC. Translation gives CASGTGRAGGGTQYF.

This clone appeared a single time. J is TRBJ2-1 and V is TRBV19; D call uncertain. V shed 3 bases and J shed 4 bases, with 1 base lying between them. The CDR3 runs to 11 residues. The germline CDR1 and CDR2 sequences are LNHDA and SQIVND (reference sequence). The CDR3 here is CASSMYNEQFF. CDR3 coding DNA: TGTGCCAGTAGTATGTACAATGAGCAGTTCTTC.

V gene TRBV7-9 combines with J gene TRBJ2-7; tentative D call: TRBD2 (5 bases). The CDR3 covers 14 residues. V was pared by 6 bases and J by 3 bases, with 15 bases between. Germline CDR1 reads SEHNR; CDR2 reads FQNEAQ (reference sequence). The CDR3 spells CASSRISGDYEQYF. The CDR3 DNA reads TGTGCCAGCAGTCGTATCTCCGGGGACTACGAGCAGTACTTC.

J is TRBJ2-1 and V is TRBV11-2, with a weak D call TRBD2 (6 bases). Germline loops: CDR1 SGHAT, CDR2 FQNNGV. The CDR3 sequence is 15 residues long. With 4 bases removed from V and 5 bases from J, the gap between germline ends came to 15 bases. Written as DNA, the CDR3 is TGTGCCAGCAGCTCTACTAGCAGGAGCCACAATGAGCAGTTCTTC. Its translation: CASSSTSRSHNEQFF.

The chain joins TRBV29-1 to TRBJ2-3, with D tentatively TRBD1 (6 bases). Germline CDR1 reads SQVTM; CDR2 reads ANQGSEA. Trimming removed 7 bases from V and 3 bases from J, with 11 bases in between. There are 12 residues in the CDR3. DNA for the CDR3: TGCAGCGGGGACACCGGGACAGATACGCAGTATTTT. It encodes CSGDTGTDTQYF.

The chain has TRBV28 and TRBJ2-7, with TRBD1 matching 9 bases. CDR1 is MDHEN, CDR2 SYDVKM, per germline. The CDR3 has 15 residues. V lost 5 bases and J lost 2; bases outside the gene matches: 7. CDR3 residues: CASSPRDRVAYEQYF. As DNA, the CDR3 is TGTGCCAGCAGTCCCCGGGACAGGGTTGCCTACGAGCAGTACTTC. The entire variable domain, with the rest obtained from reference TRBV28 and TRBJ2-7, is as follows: DVKVTQSSRYLVKRTGEKVFLECVQDMDHENMFWYRQDPGLGLRLIYFSYDVKMKEKGDIPEGYSVSREKKERFSLILESASTNQTSMYLCASSPRDRVAYEQYFGPGTRLTVT.

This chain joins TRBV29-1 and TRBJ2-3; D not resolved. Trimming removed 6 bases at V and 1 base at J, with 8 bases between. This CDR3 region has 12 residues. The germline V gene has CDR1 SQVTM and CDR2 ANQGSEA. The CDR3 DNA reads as TGCAGCGTCGGAGAACGCACAGATACGCAGTATTTT. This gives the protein CSVGERTDTQYF.

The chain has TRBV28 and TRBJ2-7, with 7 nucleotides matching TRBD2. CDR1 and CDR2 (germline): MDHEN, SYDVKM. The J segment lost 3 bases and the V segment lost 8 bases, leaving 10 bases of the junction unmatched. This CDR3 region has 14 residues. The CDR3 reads CASVGRDYHYEQYF. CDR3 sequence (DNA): TGTGCCAGCGTGGGGAGGGACTACCACTACGAGCAGTACTTC. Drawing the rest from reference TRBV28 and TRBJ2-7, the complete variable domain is DVKVTQSSRYLVKRTGEKVFLECVQDMDHENMFWYRQDPGLGLRLIYFSYDVKMKEKGDIPEGYSVSREKKERFSLILESASTNQTSMYLCASVGRDYHYEQYFGPGTRLTVT.

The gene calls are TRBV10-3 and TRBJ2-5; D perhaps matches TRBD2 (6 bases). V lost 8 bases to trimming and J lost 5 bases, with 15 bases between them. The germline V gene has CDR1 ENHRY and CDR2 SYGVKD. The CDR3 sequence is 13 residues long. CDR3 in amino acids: CAIAGRGDETQYF. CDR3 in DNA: TGTGCCATCGCGGGGCGCGGAGACGAGACCCAGTACTTC.

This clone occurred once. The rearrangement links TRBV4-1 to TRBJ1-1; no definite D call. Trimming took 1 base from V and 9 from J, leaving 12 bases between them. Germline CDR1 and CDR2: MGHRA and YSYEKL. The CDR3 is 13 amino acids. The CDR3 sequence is CASSQVGPAKAFF. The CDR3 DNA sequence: TGCGCCAGCAGCCAAGTAGGACCGGCGAAAGCTTTCTTT.

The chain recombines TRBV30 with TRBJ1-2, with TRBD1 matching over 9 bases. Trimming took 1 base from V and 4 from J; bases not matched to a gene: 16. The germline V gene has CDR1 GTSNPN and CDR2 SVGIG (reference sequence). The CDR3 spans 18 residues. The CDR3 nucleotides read TGTGCCTGGAGTGACGTTTTATGGTTGGGACAGGGAACCTATGGCTACACCTTC. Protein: CAWSDVLWLGQGTYGYTF.